In this sample, the clone carrying this T cell receptor (beta chain) turned up many times. What it binds is unknown. This record comes from a study of T cells after yellow fever vaccination. Study as a whole: Fractions of low cell number were prepared using SMART-Seq v4 Ultra Low Input.

Study-level findings and limits: It was the secondary response that reached its peak faster, day 5 versus 15, but it was weaker. A minor fraction of clonotypes spanned both CD4 and CD8 compartments. The bulk population could contribute abundant contaminating clonotypes to FACS-sorted repertoires.

Germline V gene data show CDR1 as SGDLS and CDR2 as YYNGEE. The ends were cut back, 3 bases at V and 4 bases at J, with 15 bases in the middle. The CDR3 runs to 15 residues. TCRdb analysed the 5' RACE reads with MiXCR anew, one entry per CDR3 protein. Counted here are some 250,000 distinct CDR3 sequences, roughly 7.2% occurring once; the ten biggest clones make up roughly 0.93%. This TCR was sampled from a man between 25 and 39 years old who received the YFV17D yellow fever vaccine. This chain uses TRBV9 with TRBJ2-3; TRBD2 is a possible D gene (5 bases). The specimen comprised CD4+ T cells sorted from PBMCs, sampled 15 days after the yellow fever booster vaccination. The DNA of the CDR3 is TGTGCCAGCAGCGCCCTGGGAGCGAACGCAGATACGCAGTATTTT. Protein sequence: CASSALGANADTQYF. The full variable domain, its missing parts supplied by reference TRBV9 and TRBJ2-3, is DSGVTQTPKHLITATGQRVTLRCSPRSGDLSVYWYQQSLDQGLQFLIQYYNGEERAKGNILERFSAQQFPDLHSELNLSSLELGDSALYFCASSALGANADTQYFGPGTRLTVL.